The clone carrying this T cell receptor beta chain has only one observation. Its antigen is still unknown. Live CD3+CD8+TCRalphabeta+ cells were sorted into four subsets by PD-1 and/or TIGIT. The entry originates in a study of circulating CD8 cells and anti-PD-1 response in melanoma. Across the whole study: Of approximately 13 patients, seven got anti-PD-1 first and six had prior therapy. Study-level findings and limits: PD-1 and DPOS subsets showed similar, higher clonality than DNEG. The cohort mixed treatment-naive and previously treated patients.

Each library started from roughly 15 ng of total RNA using the QIAseq Immune Repertoire TCR panel. From the reads, TCRdb called clonotypes with MiXCR, one entry per CDR3 protein. Of about 670 distinct CDR3 sequences listed, around an eighth are singletons. The germline V gene has CDR1 MNHEY and CDR2 SVGEGT. V shed 8 bases and J shed 2 bases, with 10 bases lying between them. The CDR3 loop spans 12 amino acids. Sequencing was performed on CD8+ T cells from PBMCs, taken at baseline or after one month of anti-PD-1 therapy (not recorded which). J is TRBJ2-7 and V is TRBV6-2 or TRBV6-3, with D perhaps assigned TRBD1 or TRBD2 (6 bases each). The sequence came from a human donor with melanoma. The CDR3 loop reads CASGGTPYEQYF. CDR3 nucleotides: TGTGCCAGCGGCGGGACACCCTACGAGCAGTACTTC.